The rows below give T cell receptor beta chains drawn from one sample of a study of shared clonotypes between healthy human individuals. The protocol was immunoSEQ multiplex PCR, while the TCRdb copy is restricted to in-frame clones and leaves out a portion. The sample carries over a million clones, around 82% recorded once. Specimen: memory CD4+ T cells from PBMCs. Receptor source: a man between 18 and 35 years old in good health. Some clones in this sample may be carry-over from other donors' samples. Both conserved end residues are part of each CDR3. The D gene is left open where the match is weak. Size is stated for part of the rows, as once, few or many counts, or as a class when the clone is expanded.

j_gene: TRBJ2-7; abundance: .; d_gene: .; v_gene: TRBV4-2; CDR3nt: TGTGCCAGCAGCCAAGAACTGCGGGCCTCCTACGAGCAGTACTTC; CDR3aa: CASSQELRASYEQYF
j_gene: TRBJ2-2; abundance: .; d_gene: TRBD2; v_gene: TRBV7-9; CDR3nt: TGTGCCAGCAGCCGCCGGACTAGCGGGACCGGGGAGCTGTTTTTT; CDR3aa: CASSRRTSGTGELFF
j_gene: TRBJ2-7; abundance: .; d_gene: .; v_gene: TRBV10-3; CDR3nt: TGTGCCATCAAAGCTGGGGGAGGGGGCACCTACGAGCAGTACTTC; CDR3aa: CAIKAGGGGTYEQYF
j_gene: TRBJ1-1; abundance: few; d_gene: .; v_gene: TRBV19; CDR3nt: TGTGCCAGTACCTCTCTCAAGGGGGCTGAAGCTTTCTTT; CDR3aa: CASTSLKGAEAFF
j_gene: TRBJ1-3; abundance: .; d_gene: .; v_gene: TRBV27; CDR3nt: TGTGCCAGCAGTTTAAAGGCCCAGGGGTTCTCTGGAAACACCATATATTTT; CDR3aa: CASSLKAQGFSGNTIYF
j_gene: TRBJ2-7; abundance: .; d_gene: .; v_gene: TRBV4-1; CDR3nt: TGCGCCAGCAGCCAACCCGGCCCGACCGCCGGGCGCGAGCAGTACTTC; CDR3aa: CASSQPGPTAGREQYF
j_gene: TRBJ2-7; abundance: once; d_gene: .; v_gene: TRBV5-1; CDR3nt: TGCGCCAGCAGACGCGCTAGTAGCTACGAGCAGTACTTC; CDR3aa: CASRRASSYEQYF
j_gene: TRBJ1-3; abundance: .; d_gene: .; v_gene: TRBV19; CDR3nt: TGTGCCAGTACACCATGGGACTGGAGCTCTGGAAACACCATATATTTT; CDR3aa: CASTPWDWSSGNTIYF
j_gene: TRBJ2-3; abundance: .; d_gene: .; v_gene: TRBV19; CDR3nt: TGTGCCAGTAGTATTCGAGGAGCCCTTACAGATACGCAGTATTTT; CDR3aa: CASSIRGALTDTQYF
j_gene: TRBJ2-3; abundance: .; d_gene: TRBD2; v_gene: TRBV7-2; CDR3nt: TGTGCCAGCAGCCTACTAGGCGGGGGTGTGGATACGCAGTATTTT; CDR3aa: CASSLLGGGVDTQYF
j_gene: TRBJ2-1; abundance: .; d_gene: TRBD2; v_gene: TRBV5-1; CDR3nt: TGCGCCAGCAGCTCTCTCCCCGCGGGAGGCGGTGAGCAGTTCTTC; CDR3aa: CASSSLPAGGGEQFF
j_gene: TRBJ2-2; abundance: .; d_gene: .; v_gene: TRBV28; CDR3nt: TGTGCCAGCAAACCGGGCGGGATTCAGGCCGGGGAGCTGTTTTTT; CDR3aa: CASKPGGIQAGELFF
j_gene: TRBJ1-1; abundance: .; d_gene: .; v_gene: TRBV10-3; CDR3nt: TGTGCCATCAGATCTCAGGGGAACACTGAAGCTTTCTTT; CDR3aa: CAIRSQGNTEAFF
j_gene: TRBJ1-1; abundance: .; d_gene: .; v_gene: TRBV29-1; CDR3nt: TGCAGCGTTACGCATACGAACACTGAAGCTTTCTTT; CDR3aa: CSVTHTNTEAFF
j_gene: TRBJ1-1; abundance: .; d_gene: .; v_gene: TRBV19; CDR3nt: TGTGCCAGTAGTATAGATAAGGGGCGAACTGAAGCTTTCTTT; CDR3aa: CASSIDKGRTEAFF
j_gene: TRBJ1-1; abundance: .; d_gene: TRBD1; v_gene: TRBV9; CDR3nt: TGTGCCAGCAGCCCCAGGGGGCTCATTCCGAACACTGAAGCTTTCTTT; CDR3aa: CASSPRGLIPNTEAFF
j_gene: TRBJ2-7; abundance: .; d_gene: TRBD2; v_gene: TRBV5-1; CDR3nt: TGCGCCAGCAGCCGTTCGAGGCTAGCGGATGAAGAGCAGTACTTC; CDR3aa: CASSRSRLADEEQYF
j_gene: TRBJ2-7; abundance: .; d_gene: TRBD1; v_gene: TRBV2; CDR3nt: TGTGCCAGCACCGGGGACAGGGGAAGCGAGCAGTACTTC; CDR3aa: CASTGDRGSEQYF
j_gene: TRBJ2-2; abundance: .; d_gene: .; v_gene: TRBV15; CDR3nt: TGTGCCACCAGCAGAGATGGCAGGGAAACCGGGGAGCTGTTTTTT; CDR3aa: CATSRDGRETGELFF
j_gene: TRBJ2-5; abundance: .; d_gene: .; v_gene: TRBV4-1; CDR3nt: TGCGCCAGCAGCCCTACAGGTATCCAAGAGACCCAGTACTTC; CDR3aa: CASSPTGIQETQYF
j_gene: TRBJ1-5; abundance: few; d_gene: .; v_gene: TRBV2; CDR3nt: TGTGCCAGCAGTGAACTGGCGGCAGGTTATCAGCCCCAGCATTTT; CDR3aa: CASSELAAGYQPQHF
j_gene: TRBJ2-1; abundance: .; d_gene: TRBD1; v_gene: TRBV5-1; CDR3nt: TGCGCCAGCAGCCCCCGACAGGGGGTAAATGAGCAGTTCTTC; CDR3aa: CASSPRQGVNEQFF
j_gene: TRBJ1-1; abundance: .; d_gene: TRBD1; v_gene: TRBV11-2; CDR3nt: TGTGCCAGCAGCTTAGAAACAGGGGGCATCTCTGAAGCTTTCTTT; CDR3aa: CASSLETGGISEAFF
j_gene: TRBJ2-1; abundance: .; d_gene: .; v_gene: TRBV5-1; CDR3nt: TGCGCCAGCAGCCCCTCCGGGACTGGTCCTACAATGGCGCAGTTCTTC; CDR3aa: CASSPSGTGPTMAQFF
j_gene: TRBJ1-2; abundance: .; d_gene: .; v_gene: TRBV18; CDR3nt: TGTGCCAGCTCACCGGAACCCAGGGGTCGCTACACCTTC; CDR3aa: CASSPEPRGRYTF
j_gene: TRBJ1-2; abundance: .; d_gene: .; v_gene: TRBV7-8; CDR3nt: TGTGCCAGCAGCTTAGCTCAGGGGTGGCCTGGCTACACCTTC; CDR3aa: CASSLAQGWPGYTF
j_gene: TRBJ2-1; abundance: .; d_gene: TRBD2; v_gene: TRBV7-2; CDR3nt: TGTGCCAGCAACGGACTAGCGGGAGGTCGGTGGGATGAGCAGTTCTTC; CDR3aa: CASNGLAGGRWDEQFF
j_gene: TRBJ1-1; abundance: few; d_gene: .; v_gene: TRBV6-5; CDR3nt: TGTGCCAGCAGCCAAGGGTTACGGGCTTTCTTT; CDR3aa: CASSQGLRAFF
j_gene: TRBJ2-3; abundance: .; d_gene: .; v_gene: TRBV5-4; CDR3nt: TGTGCCAGCAGCCATAAGACGAGCACAGATACGCAGTATTTT; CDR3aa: CASSHKTSTDTQYF
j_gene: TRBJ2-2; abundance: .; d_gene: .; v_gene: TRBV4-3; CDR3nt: TGCGCCAGCAGCCAAGATGCCAGAGACACCGGGGAGCTGTTTTTT; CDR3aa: CASSQDARDTGELFF
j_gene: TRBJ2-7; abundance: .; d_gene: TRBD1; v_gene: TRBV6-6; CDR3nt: TGTGCCAGCAGTTACTACTCCGGACAGGGAGCCTACGAGCAGTACTTC; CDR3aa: CASSYYSGQGAYEQYF
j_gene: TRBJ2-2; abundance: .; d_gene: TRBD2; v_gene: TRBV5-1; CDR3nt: TGCGCCAGCAGCTTGCGAGCGGGAGGGCCCGACACCGGGGAGCTGTTTTTT; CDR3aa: CASSLRAGGPDTGELFF
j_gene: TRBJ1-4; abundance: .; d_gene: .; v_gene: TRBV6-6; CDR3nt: TGTGCCAGCAGCCGAGGGGGGGCTGCGAATGAAAAACTGTTTTTT; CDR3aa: CASSRGGAANEKLFF
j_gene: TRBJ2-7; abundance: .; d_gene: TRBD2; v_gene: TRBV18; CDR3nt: TGTGCCAGCTCACCTATGGGGACTAGTGGAGAGCAGTACTTC; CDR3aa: CASSPMGTSGEQYF
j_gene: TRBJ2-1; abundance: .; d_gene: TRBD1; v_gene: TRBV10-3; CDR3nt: TGTGCCATCAGCATCACGACAGGGGACAAATACAATGAGCAGTTCTTC; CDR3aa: CAISITTGDKYNEQFF
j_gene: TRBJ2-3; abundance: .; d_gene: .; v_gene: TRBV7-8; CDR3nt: TGTGCCAGCAGCTACAGACTTAACTCAGATACGCAGTATTTT; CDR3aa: CASSYRLNSDTQYF
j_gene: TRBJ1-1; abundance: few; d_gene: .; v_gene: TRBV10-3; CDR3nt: TGTGCCATCAGTGACAGGGGATCGAACACTGAAGCTTTCTTT; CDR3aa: CAISDRGSNTEAFF
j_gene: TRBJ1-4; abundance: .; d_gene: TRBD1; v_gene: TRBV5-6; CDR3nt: TGTGCCAGCAGCTTGTTCTCGGCCGGGACAGGTCGAGAAAAACTGTTTTTT; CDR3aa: CASSLFSAGTGREKLFF